A single sample gave rise to the 9 T cell receptor beta chains below, sequenced in a study of T-cell reconstitution after alpha-beta-depleted transplantation in children. Researchers prepared the TCRbeta library using unique molecular identifiers, the study reports. A single record per CDR3 protein comes from TCRdb applying MiXCR to the PCR reads. Of about 540,000 distinct CDR3 sequences in the sample, 15% to 20% are singletons; the top ten hold roughly 3.3%. Specimen: PBMCs from the stem cell graft donor, collected from the stem cell graft. Every receptor here comes from a human donor who donated a stem cell graft to a child with acute lymphoblastic leukemia.

This clonotype appeared a few times. This sequence joins TRBV20-1 and TRBJ2-3; TRBD2 agrees at 7 bases. CDR1 is DFQATT, CDR2 SNEGSKA, per germline (reference sequence). J lost 2 bases, V lost 7 bases, and 6 bases had no gene match. This CDR3 is 13 amino acids long. For the CDR3, the DNA is TGCAGTGTCCCCGGGACTAACACAGATACGCAGTATTTT. It encodes CSVPGTNTDTQYF.

In the case of this clonotype: A read error may explain this, as a much larger clone is one base away. V and J are TRBV12-3 or TRBV12-4 and TRBJ2-1; 8 bases fit TRBD1. The CDR3 totals 15 residues. The CDR3 coding sequence is TGTGCCGGTGGTGGACAGGGTTCTGGAAACAATGAGCGGTTCTTC. Translated, it gives CAGGGQGSGNNERFF.

The gene calls are TRBV12-3 or TRBV12-4 and TRBJ2-6, with 8 nucleotides matching TRBD1. The CDR3 runs to 18 residues. With V trimmed by 1 base and J by 2 bases, 7 bases remained unmatched. CDR3 nucleotide sequence: TGTGCCAGCAGTTTAGGAGGACAGGGTACAACTGGGGCCAACGTCCTGACTTTC. Protein product: CASSLGGQGTTGANVLTF.

This clonotype was observed a few times. V usage is TRBV5-1 and J usage is TRBJ1-6; 8 nucleotides align to TRBD1. The V gene end was trimmed by 4 bases and the J gene end by 8 bases; junction bases not matched to a gene: 20. The V gene's germline CDR1 is SGHRS and CDR2 YFSETQ. This CDR3 is 19 amino acids long. The CDR3 DNA follows: TGCGCCAGCAGCCCGCAGGGAGGCATCCGACAGGGGATTGATTCACCCCTCCACTTT. Translating it yields CASSPQGGIRQGIDSPLHF.

The chain employs TRBV30 and TRBJ1-1; 7 positions agree with TRBD1. Germline lookup yields CDR1 GTSNPN and CDR2 SVGIG (reference sequence). The CDR3 runs 14 residues. The trim removed 4 bases at V and 5 bases at J, leaving 10 bases unmatched. DNA for the CDR3: TGTGCCTGGATGCGGGCGACAGGGATGACTGAAGCTTTCTTT. Encoded protein: CAWMRATGMTEAFF.

This sequence joins TRBV20-1 and TRBJ2-7, with 11 bases lining up with TRBD2. Per germline, CDR1 DFQATT and CDR2 SNEGSKA (reference sequence). Trimming at V came to 6 bases and at J to 3 bases, leaving 7 bases not matched to a gene. The CDR3 totals 14 residues. This CDR3 reads CSASGLAEYYEQYF. The CDR3 region has the DNA TGCAGTGCCTCGGGACTAGCGGAGTACTACGAGCAGTACTTC.

This clonotype was picked up a small number of times. The chain joins TRBV5-6 to TRBJ2-1; perhaps TRBD1 as D (6 bases). CDR1 and CDR2 from the germline V gene are SGHDT and YYEEEE. The CDR3 sequence is 16 residues long. V was clipped by 2 bases and J by 5 bases, with 17 bases between them. The CDR3 DNA follows: TGTGCCAGCAGCTTCTTACAGGGAAATAAGAACAATGAGCAGTTCTTC. This sequence encodes CASSFLQGNKNNEQFF.

The sample holds many counts of this clonotype. The chain joins TRBV12-3 or TRBV12-4 to TRBJ2-1; D possibly corresponds to TRBD2 (7 bases). V lost 0 bases, J lost 12 bases, and 21 bases lay in between. The CDR3 has 16 residues. The CDR3: CASSLASIPGEGGQFF. Written as DNA, the CDR3 is TGTGCCAGCAGTTTAGCCTCCATTCCGGGGGAGGGGGGGCAGTTCTTC.

This clonotype has just a few counts. The chain carries TRBV2 and TRBJ1-1, with D unresolved. The V and J ends lost 5 bases and 1 base respectively, with 17 bases between them. Germline CDR1 reads SNHLY; CDR2 reads FYNNEI. The CDR3 loop spans 16 amino acids. The CDR3 DNA reads TGTGCCAGCAGTTCGGACGGCACGTGGGGGAACACTGAAGCTTTCTTT. This translates into CASSSDGTWGNTEAFF.